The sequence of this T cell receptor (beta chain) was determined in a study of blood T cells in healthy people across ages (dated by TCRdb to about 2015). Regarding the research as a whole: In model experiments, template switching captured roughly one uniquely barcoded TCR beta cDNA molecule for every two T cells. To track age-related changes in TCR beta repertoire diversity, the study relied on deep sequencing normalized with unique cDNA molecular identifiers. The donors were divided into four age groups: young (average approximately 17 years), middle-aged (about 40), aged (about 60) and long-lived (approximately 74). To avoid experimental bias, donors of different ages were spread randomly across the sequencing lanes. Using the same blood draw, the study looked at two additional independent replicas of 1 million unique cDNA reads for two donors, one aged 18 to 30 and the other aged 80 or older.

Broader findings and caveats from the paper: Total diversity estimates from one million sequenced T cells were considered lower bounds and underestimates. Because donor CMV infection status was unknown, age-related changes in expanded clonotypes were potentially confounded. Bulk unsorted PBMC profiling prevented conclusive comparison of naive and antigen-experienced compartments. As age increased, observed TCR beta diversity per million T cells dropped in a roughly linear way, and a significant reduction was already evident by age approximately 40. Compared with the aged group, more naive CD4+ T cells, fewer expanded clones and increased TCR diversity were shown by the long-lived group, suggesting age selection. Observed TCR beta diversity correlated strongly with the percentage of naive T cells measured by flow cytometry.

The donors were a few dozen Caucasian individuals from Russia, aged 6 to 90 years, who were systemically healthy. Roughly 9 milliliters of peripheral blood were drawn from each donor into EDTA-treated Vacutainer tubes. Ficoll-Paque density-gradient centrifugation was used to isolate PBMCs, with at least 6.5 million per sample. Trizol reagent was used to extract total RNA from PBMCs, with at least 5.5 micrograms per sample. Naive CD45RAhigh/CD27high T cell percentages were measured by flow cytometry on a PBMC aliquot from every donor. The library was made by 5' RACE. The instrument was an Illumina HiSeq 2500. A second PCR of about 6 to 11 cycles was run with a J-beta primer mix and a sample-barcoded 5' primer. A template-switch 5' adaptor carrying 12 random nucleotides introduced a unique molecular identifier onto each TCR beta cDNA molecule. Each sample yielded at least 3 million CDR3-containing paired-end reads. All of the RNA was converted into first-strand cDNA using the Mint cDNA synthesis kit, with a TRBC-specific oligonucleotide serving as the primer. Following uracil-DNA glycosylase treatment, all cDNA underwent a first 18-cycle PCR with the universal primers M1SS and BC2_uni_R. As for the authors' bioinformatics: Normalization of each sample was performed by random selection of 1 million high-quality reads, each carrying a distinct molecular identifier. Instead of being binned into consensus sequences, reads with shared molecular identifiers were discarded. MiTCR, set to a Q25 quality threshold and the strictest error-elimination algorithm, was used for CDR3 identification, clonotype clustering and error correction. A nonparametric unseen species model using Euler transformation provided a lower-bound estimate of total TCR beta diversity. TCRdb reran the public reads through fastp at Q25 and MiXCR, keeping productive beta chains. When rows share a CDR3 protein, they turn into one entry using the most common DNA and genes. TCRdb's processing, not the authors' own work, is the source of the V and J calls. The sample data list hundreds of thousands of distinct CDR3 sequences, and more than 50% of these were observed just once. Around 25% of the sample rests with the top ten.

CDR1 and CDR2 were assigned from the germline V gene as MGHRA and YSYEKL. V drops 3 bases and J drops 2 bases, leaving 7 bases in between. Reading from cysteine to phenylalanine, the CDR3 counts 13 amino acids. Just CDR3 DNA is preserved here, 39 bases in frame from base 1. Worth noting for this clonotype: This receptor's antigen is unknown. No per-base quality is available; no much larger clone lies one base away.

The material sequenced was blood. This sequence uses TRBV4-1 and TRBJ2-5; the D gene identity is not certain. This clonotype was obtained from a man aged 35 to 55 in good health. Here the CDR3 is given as CASSHYTQETQYF. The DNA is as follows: TGCGCCAGCAGCCACTACACACAAGAGACCCAGTACTTC.